The clone carrying this T cell receptor (beta chain) has a single count. A read error is the likely source, as a far larger clone sits one nucleotide away. This entry is derived from a study of low-dose radiotherapy and immunotherapy resistance in tumors. Time point in this sample: after trial treatment. The sample's treatment: LDRT plus nivolumab, ipilimumab, low-dose cyclophosphamide and aspirin (RACIN trial). CDR3 length: 15 residues. CDR1 and CDR2 from the germline V gene are MNHNS and SASEGT. The authors amplified TCRs for 20 to 25 PCR cycles with a constant-region primer and a V-primer adapter. TCRdb re-called the reads with MiXCR, one entry per CDR3 protein. The repertoire holds under 60,000 distinct CDR3 sequences, with roughly 31% as singletons.

Sequenced here: PBMCs, sampled after low-dose radiotherapy plus immunotherapy. This chain links TRBV6-1 with TRBJ2-1; tentatively, D is TRBD2 (6 bases). The J call is doubtful: the DNA matches TRBJ2-7 better. The clonotype was recovered from a male donor with rectosigmoid adenocarcinoma. The CDR3 region has the DNA TGTGCCAGCAGTTACAAGCCATCGGACTACAATGAGCAGTACTTC. It translates to CASSYKPSDYNEQYF.